This TCR beta chain was profiled in a study of T cells in Graves' hyperthyroidism and ophthalmopathy. The CDR3 length is 15 residues. CDR1 and CDR2 from the germline V gene are SGHRS and YFSETQ. After removal of 4 bases from V and 2 bases from J, the junction contained 4 bases not matched to a gene. TCR beta CDR3 region amplification was performed from RNA transcripts. Primed by the HTBI set, a first-round RT-PCR was run on the TCR CDR3. TCRdb reanalysed the multiplex PCR reads using MiXCR and keeps one entry per CDR3 protein. The sample carries 350,000 to 500,000 distinct CDR3 sequences, roughly 13% recorded once. The table lists this clonotype with many counts.

Sequencing was performed on blood. This chain connects TRBV5-1 to TRBJ2-7; 12 nucleotides match TRBD2. This TCR was sampled from a woman younger than 30 with Graves' hyperthyroidism. As DNA, the CDR3 is TGCGCCAGCAGCCCTAGCGGGAGGGCCCCCTACGAGCAGTACTTC. It encodes CASSPSGRAPYEQYF.